The entry below describes one TCR beta chain. The antigen remains undetermined. CDR3 size: 14 residues. Trimming removed 7 bases from V and 1 base from J, with 12 bases in between. CDR1 and CDR2 (germline): WSHSY, SAAADI. Described time point: week 11, during vaccination. The study gave 300 ug of mutant IDH1 20-mer peptide per vaccine dose, with topical imiquimod. The sample belongs to a study of a mutant IDH1 vaccine in newly diagnosed glioma. Repertoires were generated with immunoSEQ multiplex PCR, while TCRdb's copy carries only in-frame clones and drops some. The table records about 36,000 clones, about four fifths of them present only once.

This specimen was peripheral blood mononuclear cells (PBMCs), taken from a glioma patient whose treatment included an IDH1 peptide vaccine. The clonotype originates from a woman aged 30 to 39 with glioma. Some clones in this sample may be carry-over from other donors' samples. The chain carries TRBV10-2 and TRBJ2-3; D is perhaps TRBD2 (5 bases). Here the CDR3 reads CASNARAGTDTQYF. The DNA of the CDR3 is TGCGCCAGCAATGCTAGAGCGGGCACAGATACGCAGTATTTT.